The clone carrying this TCR beta chain was counted between two and nine times. Its specificity is unknown. Each sorted fraction was over 95% pure. As every portion of the isolated RNA was reverse transcribed, the sequencing read expressed TCRB transcripts. The repertoire was sequenced with immunoSEQ multiplex PCR; TCRdb's copy has only in-frame clones and lacks some. The repertoire holds 900,000 or so clones, with about a sixth as singletons. This record belongs to a study of beta chain features in type 1 diabetes. This CDR3 contains 13 residues. Germline CDR1 reads MDHEN; CDR2 reads SYDVKM. V was cut by 11 bases and J by 2 bases, with 16 bases left in between. Study findings and constraints: Diminished insertions and augmented deletions at VDJ junctions characterized type 1 diabetes patients.

The sequenced sample was naive CD4+ T cells from blood. The receptor was derived from a woman between 18 and 30 years old in good health. The chain has TRBV28 and TRBJ2-7; D remains unclear. The CDR3 loop reads CAARSGQTYEQYF. CDR3 in DNA: TGTGCCGCTAGGTCTGGGCAGACCTACGAGCAGTACTTC. The whole variable domain, remainder taken from reference TRBV28 and TRBJ2-7, is DVKVTQSSRYLVKRTGEKVFLECVQDMDHENMFWYRQDPGLGLRLIYFSYDVKMKEKGDIPEGYSVSREKKERFSLILESASTNQTSMYLCAARSGQTYEQYFGPGTRLTVT.